Below are 32 T cell receptor beta chains sequenced from a single sample in a study of shared clonotypes between healthy human individuals. Only in-frame clones appear in the TCRdb table, and some are missing; sequencing was by immunoSEQ multiplex PCR. The sample lists over a million clones, approximately 80% occurring once. The specimen was memory CD4+ T cells from PBMCs. Subset defined: CD45RA-negative fraction. Receptors were obtained from a man between 18 and 29 years old in good health. Some clones in this sample may be carry-over from other donors' samples.

J is TRBJ2-1 and V is TRBV19, with D perhaps TRBD2 (6 bases). V was clipped by 9 bases and J by 5 bases, with 20 bases between them. Germline V lookup: CDR1 LNHDA, CDR2 SQIVND (reference sequence). The CDR3 length is 15 residues. Here the CDR3 DNA reads TGTGCCAGCTCGGTTCCGGGAGTCAACCACAATGAGCAGTTCTTC. It is translated as CASSVPGVNHNEQFF. The complete variable domain, with remaining parts taken from reference TRBV19 and TRBJ2-1, reads DGGITQSPKYLFRKEGQNVTLSCEQNLNHDAMYWYRQDPGQGLRLIYYSQIVNDFQKGDIAEGYSVSREKKESFPLTVTSAQKNPTAFYLCASSVPGVNHNEQFFGPGTRLTVL.

The V gene is TRBV18, the J gene TRBJ2-7; 8 positions match TRBD2. CDR1 and CDR2 from the germline V gene are KGHSH and LQKENI. V lost 2 bases, J lost 2 bases, and 8 bases stayed unmatched. The CDR3 totals 16 residues. The CDR3 DNA is TGTGCCAGCTCACCAAAGGAGGCGGGAGGTCCCTACGAGCAGTACTTC. This sequence encodes CASSPKEAGGPYEQYF. Looking up the rest from reference TRBV18 and TRBJ2-7 gives the full variable domain: NAGVMQNPRHLVRRRGQEARLRCSPMKGHSHVYWYRQLPEEGLKFMVYLQKENIIDESGMPKERFSAEFPKEGPSILRIQQVVRGDSAAYFCASSPKEAGGPYEQYFGPGTRLTVT.

For this clone: In the same sample, other DNA sequences code for this CDR3. The V call is TRBV28, the J call TRBJ2-3; D remains ambiguous. CDR3 length: 13 amino acids. Germline V gene data show CDR1 as MDHEN and CDR2 as SYDVKM. V lost 6 bases and J 4 bases, leaving 11 bases between the germline ends. The chain's CDR3 is CASSLPGADTQYF. CDR3 coding DNA: TGTGCCAGCAGCTTACCGGGTGCAGATACGCAGTATTTT.

The chain combines TRBV7-9 with TRBJ1-5, with D hard to call. The CDR3 extends over 13 amino acids. Trimming shortened V by 3 bases and J by 5 bases, and 8 bases separated the two germline ends. The V gene's germline CDR1 is SEHNR and CDR2 FQNEAQ (reference sequence). CDR3 in DNA: TGTGCCAGCAGCTTGGAGGGAGATCAGCCCCAGCATTTT. This sequence encodes CASSLEGDQPQHF.

This clone was recorded only once. This chain connects TRBV7-2 to TRBJ1-5; D is perhaps TRBD1 (6 bases). Germline V lookup: CDR1 SGHTA, CDR2 FQGNSA. The CDR3 consists of 15 residues. Trimming took 5 bases from V and 1 from J, leaving 12 bases between them. The CDR3 bases are TGTGCCAGCAGCCGAGGGGGTCAAAGCAATCAGCCCCAGCATTTT. Protein product: CASSRGGQSNQPQHF. The full variable domain, its missing parts supplied by reference TRBV7-2 and TRBJ1-5, is GAGVSQSPSNKVTEKGKDVELRCDPISGHTALYWYRQSLGQGLEFLIYFQGNSAPDKSGLPSDRFSAERTGGSVSTLTIQRTQQEDSAVYLCASSRGGQSNQPQHFGDGTRLSIL.

In this sample, this clone turned up once. The junction and the germline gene differ at one end; a read error may be behind it. The chain joins TRBV7-3 to TRBJ2-2, with 7 nucleotides matching TRBD2. This CDR3 has 14 residues. In germline, CDR1 is SGHTA, CDR2 FQGTGA. The CDR3 DNA is TGTGCCAGCAGCTTGAGCGGGAACGCCGGGGAGCTGTTTTTT. This codes for CASSLSGNAGELFF.

This clone was recorded only once. This sequence joins TRBV28 and TRBJ1-5; D uncertain. V was clipped by 3 bases and J by 7 bases, with 13 bases between them. This CDR3 is built from 14 residues. Germline assignment: CDR1 MDHEN and CDR2 SYDVKM. CDR3 protein: CASSFPVGMQPQHF. Here the CDR3 DNA reads TGTGCCAGCAGTTTTCCCGTCGGAATGCAGCCCCAGCATTTT.

The J gene is TRBJ2-7, the V gene TRBV19; D is tentatively TRBD1 or TRBD2 (5 bases each). CDR3 length: 14 amino acids. CDR1 and CDR2 (germline): LNHDA, SQIVND (reference sequence). The V and J ends lost 2 bases and 0 bases respectively, with 8 bases between them. Written as DNA, the CDR3 is TGTGCCAGTAGTATAAGGGACCGCTCCTACGAGCAGTACTTC. It encodes CASSIRDRSYEQYF.

This clone was detected once. This sequence joins TRBV2 and TRBJ1-2; no definite D call. Germline V gene sequence: CDR1 SNHLY, CDR2 FYNNEI. The V end was cut by 7 bases, the J end by 1 base, with 7 bases between. The CDR3 has 12 amino acids. The CDR3 reads CASTRINYGYTF. DNA for the CDR3: TGTGCCAGCACCAGGATTAACTATGGCTACACCTTC.

J is TRBJ2-5 and V is TRBV30; D not resolved. The CDR3 extends over 12 amino acids. Germline CDR1 reads GTSNPN; CDR2 reads SVGIG (reference sequence). V was clipped by 1 base and J by 5 bases, with 8 bases between them. The CDR3 bases are TGTGCCTGGAGTGAAAAGACCGAGACCCAGTACTTC. This gives the protein CAWSEKTETQYF. Full variable domain (missing parts from reference TRBV30 and TRBJ2-5): SQTIHQWPATLVQPVGSPLSLECTVEGTSNPNLYWYRQAAGRGLQLLFYSVGIGQISSEVPQNLSASRPQDRQFILSSKKLLLSDSGFYLCAWSEKTETQYFGPGTRLLVL.

This clone was seen only a few times. The sample carries other DNA sequences with the same CDR3. The chain joins TRBV20-1 to TRBJ2-7; no clear D gene. V shed 3 bases and J shed 2 bases, with 5 bases lying between them. The CDR3 is 11 amino acids. CDR1 is DFQATT, CDR2 SNEGSKA, per germline (reference sequence). The CDR3 DNA reads TGCAGTGCTAGGGACCCCTACGAGCAGTACTTC. It translates to CSARDPYEQYF.

The sample holds a few counts of this clone. CDR3 protein: CAWSGSGTGVPGANVLTF. Here the CDR3 DNA reads TGTGCCTGGAGTGGTTCTGGGACAGGGGTTCCTGGGGCCAACGTCCTGACTTTC. The J gene is TRBJ2-6, the V gene TRBV30; 10 bases map to TRBD1. Germline CDR1 and CDR2: GTSNPN and SVGIG (reference sequence). J lost 2 bases, V lost 1 base, and 8 bases had no gene match. The CDR3 totals 18 residues.

The rearrangement links TRBV27 to TRBJ2-2; no clear D gene. In germline, CDR1 is MNHEY, CDR2 SMNVEV (reference sequence). V lost 0 bases and J 2 bases, leaving 7 bases between the germline ends. The CDR3 runs to 15 residues. This CDR3 reads CASSLSGINTGELFF. Written as DNA, the CDR3 is TGTGCCAGCAGTTTATCAGGGATAAACACCGGGGAGCTGTTTTTT.

The chain is built from TRBV7-2 and TRBJ2-7; D is unresolved. In germline, CDR1 is SGHTA, CDR2 FQGNSA. The ends were cut back, 5 bases at V and 7 bases at J, with 18 bases in the middle. The CDR3 covers 14 residues. The CDR3 is CASSRQIAVEEQYF. The CDR3 DNA is TGTGCCAGCAGCCGTCAAATTGCGGTCGAGGAGCAGTACTTC.

This clone is a singleton in its sample. This chain uses TRBV11-2 with TRBJ2-7, with 9 positions matching TRBD2. Unmatched junction bases numbered 4, after V lost 1 base and J lost 3 bases. Germline assignment: CDR1 SGHAT and CDR2 FQNNGV. The CDR3 has 15 amino acids. CDR3 sequence reads: CASSLGVAGDYEQYF. The DNA of the CDR3 is TGTGCCAGCAGCTTAGGCGTAGCGGGAGACTACGAGCAGTACTTC.

The rearrangement joins TRBV28 to TRBJ1-5; 7 bases are a match to TRBD1. CDR3 length: 15 residues. J lost 4 bases, V lost 4 bases, and 7 bases had no gene match. From germline, CDR1 is MDHEN and CDR2 SYDVKM. The CDR3 nucleotides are TGTGCCAGCAGTTCGCCGACAGGGAGGAATCAGCCCCAGCATTTT. Encoded protein: CASSSPTGRNQPQHF.

This clone was counted many times. The V call is TRBV19, the J call TRBJ2-1, with TRBD2 matching over 7 bases. With V trimmed by 5 bases and J by 5 bases, 9 bases remained unmatched. This CDR3 comprises 15 residues. CDR1 is LNHDA, CDR2 SQIVND, per germline (reference sequence). CDR3 coding DNA: TGTGCCAGTAGTCCAGGAGGCGGGAGAAACAATGAGCAGTTCTTC. Protein sequence: CASSPGGGRNNEQFF. The variable domain in full, completed from reference TRBV19 and TRBJ2-1, reads DGGITQSPKYLFRKEGQNVTLSCEQNLNHDAMYWYRQDPGQGLRLIYYSQIVNDFQKGDIAEGYSVSREKKESFPLTVTSAQKNPTAFYLCASSPGGGRNNEQFFGPGTRLTVL.

This clone was counted a single time. J is TRBJ1-5 and V is TRBV6-1, with 7 positions matching TRBD1. Germline-derived CDR1 and CDR2 are MNHNS and SASEGT. The CDR3 has 15 amino acids. The ends lost 6 bases at V and 3 bases at J; junction bases unmatched: 8. The CDR3 reads CASSVGQVLNQPQHF. Written as DNA, the CDR3 is TGTGCCAGCAGCGTCGGACAGGTCCTCAATCAGCCCCAGCATTTT.

CDR3 residues: CASSPQYGRDNEQYF. DNA of the CDR3: TGCGCCAGCAGCCCCCAATACGGGAGAGATAACGAGCAGTACTTC. V is TRBV4-3 and J is TRBJ2-7, with a tentative D call TRBD2 (6 bases). V gave up 4 bases and J gave up 5 bases, with 18 bases separating them. CDR1 and CDR2 from the germline V gene are LGHNA and YSLEER. This CDR3 contains 15 residues.

The gene calls are TRBV9 and TRBJ2-2; 12 positions match TRBD2. V lost 4 bases and J lost 7; bases outside the gene matches: 8. CDR1 is SGDLS, CDR2 YYNGEE, per germline. The CDR3 covers 16 residues. In DNA form, the CDR3 reads TGTGCCAGCAGCCCCCGACTAGCGGGGGCGGGCGGGGAGCTGTTTTTT. Translation: CASSPRLAGAGGELFF.

The V call is TRBV7-2, the J call TRBJ2-3, with TRBD2 identical over 12 bases. Germline V CDR1 and CDR2: SGHTA, FQGNSA. Unmatched junction bases numbered 9, after V lost 5 bases and J lost 6 bases. This CDR3 region has 16 residues. CDR3 sequence (DNA): TGTGCCAGCAGCCCCCGGACTAGCGGGGCCTTCGATACGCAGTATTTT. Its protein product is CASSPRTSGAFDTQYF.

The gene calls are TRBV15 and TRBJ1-3, with 7 nucleotides matching TRBD1. V lost 1 base, J lost 9 bases, and 9 bases stayed unmatched. The CDR3 length is 15 residues. Germline V gene data show CDR1 as LNHNV and CDR2 as YYDKDF (reference sequence). CDR3 in amino acids: CATSRVETGLGTIYF. The CDR3 bases are TGTGCCACCAGCAGAGTGGAGACAGGGCTGGGCACCATATATTTT.

The genes are TRBV5-5 and TRBJ2-2; D remains unclear. The CDR3 totals 17 residues. Germline assignment: CDR1 SGHKS and CDR2 YYEKEE (reference sequence). The V gene lost 4 bases and the J gene lost 0 bases, with 16 bases spanning the gap. CDR3 in amino acids: CASSLRTEGSNTGELFF. As DNA, the CDR3 is TGTGCCAGCAGCCTCCGGACGGAAGGATCGAACACCGGGGAGCTGTTTTTT.

Remarks on this clone: Other nucleotide sequences in the sample specify the same CDR3. The genes are TRBV7-2 and TRBJ2-7, with no clear D. The CDR3 has 14 amino acids. CDR1 is SGHTA and CDR2 is FQGNSA in the germline V gene. Trimming cost V 3 bases and J 2 bases, with 11 bases left between them. CDR3 coding DNA: TGTGCCAGCAGCTTCCGACAAGGGCCCTACGAGCAGTACTTC. It translates to CASSFRQGPYEQYF.

This clone has a handful of counts. V gene TRBV7-2 combines with J gene TRBJ1-5; the D is unclear. This CDR3 region has 13 residues. Germline V CDR1 and CDR2: SGHTA, FQGNSA. V shed 1 base and J shed 7 bases, with 8 bases lying between them. CDR3 nucleotide sequence: TGTGCCAGCAGCTTAGATTTTAAGCAGCCCCAGCATTTT. This codes for CASSLDFKQPQHF.

The chain carries TRBV5-1 and TRBJ1-5, with D uncertain. The CDR3 runs to 14 residues. Germline V gives CDR1 SGHRS, CDR2 YFSETQ. V lost 4 bases to trimming and J lost 7 bases, with 15 bases between them. CDR3 protein: CASSTGLEGQPQHF. Written as DNA, the CDR3 is TGCGCCAGCAGCACGGGTCTCGAGGGACAGCCCCAGCATTTT.

The chain uses TRBV15 and TRBJ1-5, with a possible D match to TRBD1 (5 bases). The CDR3 consists of 15 residues. V lost 6 bases to trimming and J lost 2 bases, with 14 bases between them. Germline-derived CDR1 and CDR2 are LNHNV and YYDKDF (reference sequence). CDR3 coding DNA: TGTGCCACCAGGGAGGAGCAGGGACGCAATCAGCCCCAGCATTTT. Amino acids: CATREEQGRNQPQHF.

Comment on this clone: A read error may explain this, as a much larger clone is one base away. Other DNA sequences in this sample translate to the same CDR3. The chain has TRBV5-1 and TRBJ2-5; 14 bases line up with TRBD2. The CDR3 is made up of 15 amino acids. The germline V gene has CDR1 SGHRS and CDR2 YFSETQ. Trimming at V came to 3 bases and at J to 4 bases, leaving 2 bases not matched to a gene. The DNA for the CDR3 is TGCGCCAGCAGCTCCGGACTAGCGGGAGGAGAGACCCAGTACTTC. Its translation is CASSSGLAGGETQYF.

The chain recombines TRBV2 with TRBJ2-5; D is ambiguous. The CDR3 runs 15 residues. The germline gives CDR1 SNHLY, CDR2 FYNNEI. Trimming stripped 6 bases from V and 0 bases from J, with 14 bases between. The CDR3 nucleotides read TGTGCCAGCAGGGAGAGACGGACGGACCAAGAGACCCAGTACTTC. This codes for CASRERRTDQETQYF.

The gene calls are TRBV19 and TRBJ2-5, with TRBD2 matching 7 bases. Unmatched junction bases numbered 9, after V lost 4 bases and J lost 7 bases. The CDR3 has 14 residues. Germline CDR1 and CDR2: LNHDA and SQIVND (reference sequence). The CDR3 region is CASSTSGFGWTQYF. CDR3 coding DNA: TGTGCCAGTAGTACTAGCGGCTTCGGTTGGACCCAGTACTTC.

V gene TRBV6-1 combines with J gene TRBJ2-3, with TRBD1 as a possible D gene (5 bases). This CDR3 has 14 amino acids. Germline assignment: CDR1 MNHNS and CDR2 SASEGT. Trimming cost V 4 bases and J 3 bases, with 11 bases left between them. The CDR3 sequence: CASSGGLWTDTQYF. DNA for the CDR3: TGTGCCAGCAGTGGGGGCTTGTGGACAGATACGCAGTATTTT.

This clone was seen a handful of times. This rearrangement joins TRBV2 to TRBJ2-7; D not resolved. The CDR3 length is 11 residues. Germline V gene data show CDR1 as SNHLY and CDR2 as FYNNEI. Trimming cost V 6 bases and J 6 bases, with 9 bases left between them. The CDR3 loop reads CASSTAPEQYF. The CDR3 DNA reads as TGTGCCAGCAGCACAGCTCCCGAGCAGTACTTC.